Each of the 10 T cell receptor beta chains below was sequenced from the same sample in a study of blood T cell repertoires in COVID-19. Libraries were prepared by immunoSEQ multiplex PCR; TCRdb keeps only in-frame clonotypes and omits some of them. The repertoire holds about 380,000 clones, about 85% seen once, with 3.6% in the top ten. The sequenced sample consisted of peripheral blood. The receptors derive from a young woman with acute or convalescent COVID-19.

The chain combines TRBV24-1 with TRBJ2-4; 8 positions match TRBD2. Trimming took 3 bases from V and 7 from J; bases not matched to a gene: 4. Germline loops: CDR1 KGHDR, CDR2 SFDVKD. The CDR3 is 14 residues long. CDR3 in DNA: TGTGCCACCAGTGATCAGCGGGAGACGAACATTCAGTACTTC. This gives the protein CATSDQRETNIQYF.

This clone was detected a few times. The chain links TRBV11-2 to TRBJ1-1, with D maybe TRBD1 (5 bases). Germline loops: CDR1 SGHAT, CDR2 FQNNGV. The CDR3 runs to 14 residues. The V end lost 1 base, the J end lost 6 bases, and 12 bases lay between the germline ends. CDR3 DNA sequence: TGTGCCAGCAGCTTAGGCGGGGGGGGTCCTGAAGCTTTCTTT. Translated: CASSLGGGGPEAFF.

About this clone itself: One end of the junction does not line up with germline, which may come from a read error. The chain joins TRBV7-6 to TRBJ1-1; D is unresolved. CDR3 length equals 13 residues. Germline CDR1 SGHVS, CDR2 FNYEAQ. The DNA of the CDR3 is TGTGCCAGCAGTTTGAGGGAAGGCACTGAAGCCTTCTTT. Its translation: CASSLREGTEAFF.

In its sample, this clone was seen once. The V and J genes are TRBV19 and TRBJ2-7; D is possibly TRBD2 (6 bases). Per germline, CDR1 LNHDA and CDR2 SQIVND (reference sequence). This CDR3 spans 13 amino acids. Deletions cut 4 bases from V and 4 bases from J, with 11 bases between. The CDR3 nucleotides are TGTGCCAGTAGTACGGGACTTATGTACGAGCAGTACTTC. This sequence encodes CASSTGLMYEQYF.

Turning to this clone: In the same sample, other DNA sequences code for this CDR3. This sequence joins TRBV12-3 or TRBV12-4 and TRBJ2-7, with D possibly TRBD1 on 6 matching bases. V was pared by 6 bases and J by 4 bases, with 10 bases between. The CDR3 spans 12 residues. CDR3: CASSLQGYEQYF. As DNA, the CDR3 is TGTGCCAGCAGCCTTCAGGGGTACGAGCAGTACTTC.

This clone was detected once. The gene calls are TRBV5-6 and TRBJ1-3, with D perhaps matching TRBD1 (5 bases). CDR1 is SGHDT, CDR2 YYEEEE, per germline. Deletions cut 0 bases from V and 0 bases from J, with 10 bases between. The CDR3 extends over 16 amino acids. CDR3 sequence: CASSLGQQSSGNTIYF. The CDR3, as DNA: TGTGCCAGCAGCTTGGGACAGCAGAGCTCTGGAAACACCATATATTTT.

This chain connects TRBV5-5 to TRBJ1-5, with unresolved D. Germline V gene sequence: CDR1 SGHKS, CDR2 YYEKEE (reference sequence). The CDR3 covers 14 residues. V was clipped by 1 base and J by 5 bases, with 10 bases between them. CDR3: CASSLSTGYQPQHF. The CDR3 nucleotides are TGTGCCAGCAGCTTGAGTACGGGTTATCAGCCCCAGCATTTT.

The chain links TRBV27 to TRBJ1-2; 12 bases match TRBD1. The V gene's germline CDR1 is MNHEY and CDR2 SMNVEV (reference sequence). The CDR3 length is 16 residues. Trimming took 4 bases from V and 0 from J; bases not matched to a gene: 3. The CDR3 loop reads CASSSGQGAANYGYTF. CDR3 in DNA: TGTGCCAGCAGTTCGGGACAGGGGGCGGCTAACTATGGCTACACCTTC.

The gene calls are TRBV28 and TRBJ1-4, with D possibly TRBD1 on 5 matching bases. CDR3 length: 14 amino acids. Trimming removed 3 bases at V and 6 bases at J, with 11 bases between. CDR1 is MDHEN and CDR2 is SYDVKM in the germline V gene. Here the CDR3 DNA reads TGTGCCAGCAGTTTCCTGCAGGGTGATGAAAAACTGTTTTTT. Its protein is CASSFLQGDEKLFF.

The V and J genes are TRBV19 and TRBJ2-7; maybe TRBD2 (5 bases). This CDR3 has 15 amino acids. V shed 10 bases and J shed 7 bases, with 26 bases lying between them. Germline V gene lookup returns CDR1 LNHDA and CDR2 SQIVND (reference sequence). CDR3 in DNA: TGTGCCACCGGGATCCTGGACGGTTCTCGGGGAGAGCAGTACTTC. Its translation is CATGILDGSRGEQYF.